This paragraph reports one T cell receptor beta chain. Its recognized antigen is unknown. No much larger clone exists at a distance of one base, and base qualities are not known. The data derive from a study of CD4+ T cells in melanoma (dated by TCRdb to 2022 to 2024). About the study as a whole: The study investigated neoantigen-specific CD4+ T cells in human melanoma. General findings and caveats noted by the study authors: Neoantigen-specific CD4+ T cells were reported to be correlated with the function of CD8+ T cells, macrophages and B cells. According to the report, neoantigen-specific CD4+ T cells in melanoma displayed diverse differentiation states.

The junction carries 20 bases between V and J, which are trimmed by 7 bases and 6 bases respectively. Sequences SGDLS (CDR1) and YYNGEE (CDR2) are obtained from the germline V gene. The CDR3 measures 14 amino acids from cysteine to phenylalanine. Only CDR3 DNA is held: 42 bases, read in frame from base 1. Patients with melanoma were used as donors. Libraries came from the immunoSEQ multiplex PCR assay. Not all clones reach the TCRdb copy of this immuneACCESS table, which keeps in-frame sequences only. Checked studies attribute under half of the gap to unresolved V genes and leave the rest unexplained. The sample records 110,000 to 150,000 clones, around 90% of which are singletons. The ten largest clones add up to 1.5% of the sample.

This receptor chain uses TRBV9 and TRBJ2-7, and TRBD1 may be the D gene, going by 5 matching bases. This sequence originates from a human donor with melanoma. The DNA reads TGTGCCAGCGCAAGACTCGACCAGGGTGGCGAGCAGTACTTC. It translates as CASARLDQGGEQYF.